The 23 T cell receptor beta chains given below trace back to one sample, sequenced in a study of T cells in Graves' hyperthyroidism and ophthalmopathy. Amplified TCR beta CDR3 regions derived from RNA transcripts. TCR CDR3 regions were first amplified by RT-PCR with HTBI primers. One entry per CDR3 protein, called by TCRdb with MiXCR from the multiplex PCR reads. The data show over 350,000 distinct CDR3 sequences, more than 13% seen once. Sequenced: blood. Every receptor here comes from a man between 50 and 59 years old with Graves' ophthalmopathy.

This clonotype was seen more than once but under ten times. The chain has TRBV29-1 and TRBJ2-5; 7 positions agree with TRBD1. Germline trimming cut 7 bases from V and 1 base from J; bases unmatched to any gene: 6. Looked up from germline, CDR1 is SQVTM and CDR2 is ANQGSEA. This CDR3 region has 13 residues. CDR3 region: CSAPGQSQETQYF. In DNA, the CDR3 is TGCAGCGCCCCGGGACAGTCCCAAGAGACCCAGTACTTC.

At least ten counts were recorded for this clonotype. The chain uses TRBV6-2 or TRBV6-3 and TRBJ1-2; weak D call: TRBD1 (5 bases). Germline V gene sequence: CDR1 MNHEY, CDR2 SVGEGT. V dropped 5 bases and J dropped 5 bases, with 9 bases sitting between them. This CDR3 has 12 residues. The CDR3 nucleotides are TGTGCCAGCAGTGGGACGGATTATGGCTACACCTTC. This codes for CASSGTDYGYTF.

This clonotype was seen at least ten times. The rearrangement joins TRBV20-1 to TRBJ2-3, with 8 nucleotides matching TRBD2. This CDR3 is 14 amino acids long. Unmatched junction bases numbered 7, after V lost 6 bases and J lost 2 bases. CDR1 DFQATT and CDR2 SNEGSKA come from the germline V gene (reference sequence). CDR3 sequence reads: CSARLASITDTQYF. Here the CDR3 DNA reads TGCAGTGCGAGACTAGCGAGTATCACAGATACGCAGTATTTT.

This clonotype came up many times. The V gene is TRBV20-1, the J gene TRBJ2-3; 9 nucleotides match TRBD2. Germline trimming cut 3 bases from V and 0 bases from J; bases unmatched to any gene: 4. The CDR3 is made up of 15 amino acids. The V gene's germline CDR1 is DFQATT and CDR2 SNEGSKA (reference sequence). CDR3 DNA: TGCAGTGCTAGTACTAGCGGGCCTAGCACAGATACGCAGTATTTT. Its protein is CSASTSGPSTDTQYF.

The J gene is TRBJ2-7, the V gene TRBV10-2, with TRBD2 matching 13 bases. Germline loops: CDR1 WSHSY, CDR2 SAAADI. V shed 4 bases and J 6 bases; nucleotides not matched to a gene: 9. The length of the CDR3 is 16 residues. CDR3 in amino acids: CASSGLWTSGSVEQYF. The CDR3 coding sequence is TGCGCCAGCAGTGGCCTCTGGACTAGCGGGAGTGTCGAGCAGTACTTC.

Many counts were recorded for this clonotype. V usage is TRBV2 and J usage is TRBJ2-3; perhaps TRBD2 as D (5 bases). CDR1 and CDR2 (germline): SNHLY, FYNNEI. Trimming took off 3 bases at V and 2 bases at J, with 9 bases between the two ends. This CDR3 spans 14 amino acids. CDR3 DNA: TGTGCCAGCAGTGAGGGAGCGGACACAGATACGCAGTATTTT. Its protein product is CASSEGADTDTQYF. The full variable domain, its missing parts supplied by reference TRBV2 and TRBJ2-3, is EPEVTQTPSHQVTQMGQEVILRCVPISNHLYFYWYRQILGQKVEFLVSFYNNEISEKSEIFDDQFSVERPDGSNFTLKIRSTKLEDSAMYFCASSEGADTDTQYFGPGTRLTVL.

J is TRBJ2-7 and V is TRBV6-2 or TRBV6-3, with D perhaps matching TRBD2 (6 bases). Looked up from germline, CDR1 is MNHEY and CDR2 is SVGEGT. V was cut by 1 base and J by 9 bases, with 25 bases left in between. The CDR3 is made up of 17 amino acids. CDR3 sequence: CASSYYLGRLELTGQYF. For the CDR3, the DNA is TGTGCCAGCAGTTACTACCTGGGAAGACTAGAGTTAACGGGGCAGTACTTC.

This clonotype was detected ten times or more. The chain uses TRBV20-1 and TRBJ2-3; 8 positions match TRBD2. Looked up from germline, CDR1 is DFQATT and CDR2 is SNEGSKA (reference sequence). V lost 5 bases to trimming and J lost 0 bases; unmatched junction nucleotides: 7. The CDR3 loop spans 15 amino acids. CDR3 in amino acids: CSAGIAGSSTDTQYF. The CDR3 DNA sequence: TGCAGTGCTGGGATAGCGGGGTCTAGCACAGATACGCAGTATTTT.

This clonotype has ten or more counts. This sequence joins TRBV15 and TRBJ1-5; D is uncertain. The V end was cut by 0 bases, the J end by 3 bases, with 15 bases between. The CDR3 has 17 amino acids. Germline values: CDR1 LNHNV, CDR2 YYDKDF (reference sequence). CDR3 protein: CATSRDSTGPYNQPQHF. In DNA, the CDR3 is TGTGCCACCAGCAGAGATTCCACCGGACCCTACAATCAGCCCCAGCATTTT.

This clonotype occurred many times. The chain links TRBV6-1 to TRBJ1-1, with D hard to call. Germline V gene data show CDR1 as MNHNS and CDR2 as SASEGT. The CDR3 is made up of 12 amino acids. V shed 7 bases and J shed 4 bases, with 10 bases lying between them. As DNA, the CDR3 is TGTGCCAGCACACTCAGAAGCACTGAAGCTTTCTTT. Its translation is CASTLRSTEAFF.

This clonotype was counted ten times or more. This rearrangement joins TRBV27 to TRBJ2-7; the D call may be TRBD1 or TRBD2 (7 bases each). The CDR3 runs 14 residues. V was trimmed by 6 bases and J by 4 bases, leaving 16 bases between them. Germline V gene sequence: CDR1 MNHEY, CDR2 SMNVEV (reference sequence). DNA of the CDR3: TGTGCCAGCAGCACGGGCAGGGGGGGTTACGAGCAGTACTTC. It is translated as CASSTGRGGYEQYF.

Ten or more counts support this clonotype. The chain's CDR3 is CASSPLLLAGINEQFF. In nucleotides, the CDR3 is TGTGCCAGCAGCCCTTTGCTACTAGCGGGAATCAATGAGCAGTTCTTC. V is TRBV11-2 and J is TRBJ2-1; 10 bases are a match to TRBD2. In germline, CDR1 is SGHAT, CDR2 FQNNGV. The CDR3 is 16 residues long. The V and J ends lost 5 bases and 6 bases, in that order; junction bases with no gene match: 10.

The chain employs TRBV27 and TRBJ2-2; D is possibly TRBD2 (5 bases). CDR1 and CDR2 from the germline V gene are MNHEY and SMNVEV (reference sequence). CDR3 length: 14 residues. Trimming pared 9 bases from V and 1 base from J, leaving 12 bases between. The CDR3 DNA is TGTGCCAGTCTAGGACTGGGGAACACCGGGGAGCTGTTTTTT. It specifies CASLGLGNTGELFF.

The chain combines TRBV29-1 with TRBJ2-1; no firm D call. The CDR3 has 14 amino acids. From germline, CDR1 is SQVTM and CDR2 ANQGSEA. V gave up 3 bases and J gave up 0 bases, with 9 bases separating them. The CDR3 region has the DNA TGCAGCGTTGAGTATGAGAGCTCCTACAATGAGCAGTTCTTC. Translating it yields CSVEYESSYNEQFF.

This clonotype was found many times. J is TRBJ1-5 and V is TRBV7-8, with 9 nucleotides matching TRBD1. The CDR3 covers 15 residues. From germline, CDR1 is SGHVS and CDR2 FQNEAQ. V trimming: 4 bases; J trimming: 7 bases; junction bases outside the gene matches: 8. The CDR3 here is CASSSGRTGDQPQHF. In nucleotides, the CDR3 is TGTGCCAGCAGCTCGGGACGGACAGGGGACCAGCCCCAGCATTTT. Combining the CDR3 with reference TRBV7-8 and TRBJ1-5 gives the whole variable domain GAGVSQSPRYKVAKRGQDVALRCDPISGHVSLFWYQQALGQGPEFLTYFQNEAQLDKSGLPSDRFFAERPEGSVSTLKIQRTQQEDSAVYLCASSSGRTGDQPQHFGDGTRLSIL.

This clonotype appeared many times. The rearrangement uses TRBV5-1 and TRBJ1-4; TRBD1 aligns across 7 bases. CDR1 and CDR2 (germline): SGHRS, YFSETQ. V dropped 1 base and J dropped 7; count of bases not matched to a gene: 7. This CDR3 spans 15 amino acids. The CDR3 region is CASSLKGAQGEKLFF. The CDR3 DNA reads TGCGCCAGCAGCTTGAAGGGGGCGCAGGGTGAAAAACTGTTTTTT.

This clonotype was found many times. The V gene is TRBV7-8, the J gene TRBJ2-1; 7 bases map to TRBD1. This CDR3 is 17 amino acids long. Trimming removed 0 bases from V and 4 bases from J; junction bases left unmatched: 9. CDR1 and CDR2 (germline): SGHVS, FQNEAQ. The CDR3 DNA sequence: TGTGCCAGCAGCTTAGCGCCGAGCAGGGGGAATTACAATGAGCAGTTCTTC. Translated, it gives CASSLAPSRGNYNEQFF.

The CDR3 DNA reads TGCGCCAGCAGCTTGGGCTCCTTAGTTCGTTCGGGGGGTGAGCAGTTCTTC. It specifies CASSLGSLVRSGGEQFF. This chain uses TRBV5-1 with TRBJ2-1; 7 bases agree with TRBD2. The CDR3 covers 17 residues. Germline V lookup: CDR1 SGHRS, CDR2 YFSETQ. J gave up 9 bases and V 0 bases, and 15 bases lay outside the gene matches.

This clonotype occurred many times. CDR3 DNA sequence: TGTGCCAGCAGTGACAGGGAGGGCAATCAGCCCCAGCATTTT. Protein product: CASSDREGNQPQHF. The chain has TRBV2 and TRBJ1-5; tentatively, D is TRBD1 (5 bases). This CDR3 has 14 amino acids. Trimming took 3 bases from V and 2 from J, leaving 8 bases between them. Germline V gives CDR1 SNHLY, CDR2 FYNNEI.

The V and J genes are TRBV6-1 and TRBJ2-3, with 11 bases matching TRBD2. Trimming took 5 bases from V and 7 from J; bases not matched to a gene: 8. Germline V lookup: CDR1 MNHNS, CDR2 SASEGT. The CDR3 has 15 residues. CDR3 amino acids: CASSPLAGGGNTQYF. The CDR3 DNA is TGTGCCAGCAGTCCCCTAGCGGGAGGCGGAAATACGCAGTATTTT.

This clonotype was counted many times. The chain uses TRBV28 and TRBJ2-7, with 7 bases identical to TRBD1. Germline trimming cut 5 bases from V and 3 bases from J; bases unmatched to any gene: 4. From germline, CDR1 is MDHEN and CDR2 SYDVKM. The CDR3 loop spans 13 amino acids. CDR3: CASSPRDSYEQYF. CDR3 sequence (DNA): TGTGCCAGCAGTCCCCGGGACAGCTACGAGCAGTACTTC.

This clonotype has at least ten counts. The chain joins TRBV7-6 to TRBJ2-5; 9 bases fit TRBD1. The ends lost 10 bases at V and 7 bases at J; junction bases unmatched: 10. This CDR3 is 13 amino acids long. The germline V gene has CDR1 SGHVS and CDR2 FNYEAQ. CDR3: CATAGQGFGTQYF. The CDR3 DNA sequence: TGTGCCACGGCGGGACAGGGCTTTGGGACCCAGTACTTC.

This clonotype was detected many times. As DNA, the CDR3 is TGCAGCGTTGAAATAGGCCCTTCCGACAATGAGCAGTTCTTC. Encoded protein: CSVEIGPSDNEQFF. The chain carries TRBV29-1 and TRBJ2-1, with D hard to call. V was cut by 2 bases and J by 5 bases, with 13 bases left in between. The CDR3 is made up of 14 amino acids. From germline, CDR1 is SQVTM and CDR2 ANQGSEA.